The 22 T cell receptor beta chains given below trace back to one sample, sequenced in a study of Graves' ophthalmopathy and Graves' hyperthyroidism. RNA transcripts were the template, and TCR beta CDR3 regions were amplified from them. The library came from an HTBI-primed first-round RT-PCR and a second-round multiplex PCR. From the multiplex PCR reads, TCRdb called clonotypes with MiXCR, one entry per CDR3 protein. The sample records around 660,000 distinct CDR3 sequences, about 40% being singletons. Sequencing was done on a sample of peripheral blood. The receptors were sampled from an adult man with Graves' ophthalmopathy.

On this clonotype: A much larger clone sits a single nucleotide away, making a read error possible. The chain joins TRBV20-1 to TRBJ1-6; no clear D gene. Germline CDR1 DFQATT, CDR2 SNEGSKA (reference sequence). The CDR3 is made up of 13 amino acids. DNA of the CDR3: TGCAGTACTAGGGCGCAGGAACGCTCACCCCTCCACTTT. As protein: CSTRAQERSPLHF.

The V call is TRBV6-5, the J call TRBJ1-1, with D possibly being TRBD1 (5 bases). CDR1 MNHEY and CDR2 SVGAGI come from the germline V gene. V shed 1 base and J shed 2 bases, with 14 bases lying between them. The CDR3 length is 16 residues. The CDR3 DNA reads as TGTGCCAGCAGTTACTACGGGGGTGAGAAAAACACTGAAGCTTTCTTT. It specifies CASSYYGGEKNTEAFF.

This chain links TRBV15 with TRBJ2-7, with a tentative D call TRBD2 (6 bases). V was trimmed by 4 bases and J by 5 bases, leaving 18 bases between them. This CDR3 has 15 residues. In germline, CDR1 is LNHNV, CDR2 YYDKDF (reference sequence). Here the CDR3 reads CATSMGSGGDDEQYF. The CDR3 region has the DNA TGTGCCACCAGCATGGGATCCGGCGGGGACGACGAGCAGTACTTC. Using reference TRBV15 and TRBJ2-7 for the parts outside the CDR3, the full variable domain is DAMVIQNPRYQVTQFGKPVTLSCSQTLNHNVMYWYQQKSSQAPKLLFHYYDKDFNNEADTPDNFQSRRPNTSFCFLDIRSPGLGDTAMYLCATSMGSGGDDEQYFGPGTRLTVT.

This clonotype was observed many times. The chain couples TRBV20-1 to TRBJ1-1; 9 nucleotides match TRBD1. Unmatched junction bases numbered 7, after V lost 0 bases and J lost 5 bases. CDR3 length: 15 amino acids. Germline V gives CDR1 DFQATT, CDR2 SNEGSKA (reference sequence). The DNA for the CDR3 is TGCAGTGCTAGAGATGGAGGACAGGGGAGGACTGAAGCTTTCTTT. Its protein product is CSARDGGQGRTEAFF.

The rearrangement uses TRBV25-1 and TRBJ1-1; a possible D gene is TRBD1 (6 bases). CDR3 size: 14 residues. V gave up 7 bases and J gave up 2 bases, with 14 bases separating them. Germline CDR1 MGHDK, CDR2 SYGVNS. The CDR3 DNA reads TGTGCCAGCAATAAATCGGGGGCTAACACTGAAGCTTTCTTT. Its translation is CASNKSGANTEAFF.

In regard to this clonotype: A read error may account for a junction end that differs from germline. The chain joins TRBV10-3 to TRBJ1-1; tentative D call: TRBD1 (6 bases). CDR1 is ENHRY, CDR2 SYGVKD, per germline. The CDR3 contains 18 residues. In DNA, the CDR3 is TGTGCCAGCAGTTACTATTCAGGGGCAGGGTCGAGGAACACTGAAGCTTTCTTT. Protein: CASSYYSGAGSRNTEAFF.

This clonotype was seen many times. V and J are TRBV19 and TRBJ2-7, with 7 bases identical to TRBD1. CDR3 length: 12 amino acids. Losses at the gene ends were 8 bases for V and 3 bases for J; bases not matched to a gene: 4. The germline gives CDR1 LNHDA, CDR2 SQIVND (reference sequence). DNA of the CDR3: TGTGCCAGTGCCGGGACAGACTACGAGCAGTACTTC. It is translated as CASAGTDYEQYF.

This clonotype was found many times. The V and J genes are TRBV10-3 and TRBJ2-7; 9 bases line up with TRBD1. The V and J ends lost 4 bases and 3 bases, in that order; junction bases with no gene match: 4. In germline, CDR1 is ENHRY, CDR2 SYGVKD. CDR3 length: 14 amino acids. The chain's CDR3 is CAISGRGQGYEQYF. Here the CDR3 DNA reads TGTGCCATCAGTGGTAGGGGACAGGGCTACGAGCAGTACTTC.

This clonotype was counted ten times or more. The V call is TRBV4-1, the J call TRBJ2-5; D is ambiguous. Between the trimmed V and J ends, which lost 1 base and 5 bases, there was a span of 8 bases. The CDR3 covers 13 residues. Germline CDR1 is MGHRA and CDR2 is YSYEKL. The CDR3 nucleotides are TGCGCCAGCAGCCAAGCACGCCGGGAGACCCAGTACTTC. Translated, it gives CASSQARRETQYF.

This clonotype was recorded at least ten times. This rearrangement joins TRBV5-1 to TRBJ2-7; D gene uncertain. CDR1 and CDR2 (germline): SGHRS, YFSETQ. This CDR3 region has 14 residues. V lost 4 bases and J lost 4, with 15 bases in between. CDR3 amino acids: CASSLGPGQYEQYF. The CDR3 DNA reads TGCGCCAGCAGCCTTGGACCGGGTCAGTACGAGCAGTACTTC.

In its sample, this clonotype was seen many times. The chain carries TRBV6-6 and TRBJ1-5; D gene unclear. The CDR3 sequence is 12 residues long. Trimming took off 5 bases at V and 6 bases at J, with 8 bases between the two ends. The germline gives CDR1 MNHNY, CDR2 SVGAGI (reference sequence). CDR3: CASSPRLQPQHF. CDR3 in DNA: TGTGCCAGCAGTCCGCGCCTTCAGCCCCAGCATTTT.

This clonotype was found many times. The genes are TRBV29-1 and TRBJ1-1; D unresolved. Trimming took 4 bases from V and 7 from J, leaving 7 bases between them. The CDR3 contains 10 residues. CDR1 is SQVTM, CDR2 ANQGSEA, per germline. CDR3 sequence: CSVGRSEAFF. As DNA, the CDR3 is TGCAGCGTTGGTAGGAGTGAAGCTTTCTTT. The variable domain in full, with the rest retrieved from reference TRBV29-1 and TRBJ1-1, is SAVISQKPSRDICQRGTSLTIQCQVDSQVTMMFWYRQQPGQSLTLIATANQGSEATYESGFVIDKFPISRPNLTFSTLTVSNMSPEDSSIYLCSVGRSEAFFGQGTRLTVV.

This clonotype was recorded many times. The rearrangement uses TRBV20-1 and TRBJ1-2; 10 nucleotides match TRBD1. The CDR3 runs to 14 residues. CDR1 and CDR2 (germline): DFQATT, SNEGSKA (reference sequence). The ends lost 5 bases at V and 4 bases at J; junction bases unmatched: 7. Written as DNA, the CDR3 is TGCAGTGCTGCCACCGGGACAGGGGCCTATGGCTACACCTTC. It specifies CSAATGTGAYGYTF.

In its sample, this clonotype was seen many times. The chain couples TRBV7-2 to TRBJ2-7, with D possibly being TRBD2 (6 bases). V was trimmed by 0 bases and J by 2 bases, leaving 11 bases between them. CDR1 is SGHTA and CDR2 is FQGNSA in the germline V gene. The CDR3 has 15 amino acids. DNA for the CDR3: TGTGCCAGCAGCTTAGCTGCTAGCGAGACCTACGAGCAGTACTTC. It encodes CASSLAASETYEQYF.

This clonotype was picked up a small number of times. The chain uses TRBV6-5 and TRBJ1-1; TRBD1 is a possible D gene (5 bases). The CDR3 extends over 13 amino acids. The V gene lost 7 bases and the J gene lost 5 bases, with 14 bases spanning the gap. Germline lookup yields CDR1 MNHEY and CDR2 SVGAGI. Here the CDR3 DNA reads TGTGCCAGCAATGGGCAGGGTAGTACTGAAGCTTTCTTT. Encoded protein: CASNGQGSTEAFF.

The chain joins TRBV20-1 to TRBJ1-5, with 10 positions matching TRBD1. Looked up from germline, CDR1 is DFQATT and CDR2 is SNEGSKA (reference sequence). The CDR3 has 16 amino acids. V lost 0 bases to trimming and J lost 6 bases; unmatched junction nucleotides: 8. CDR3 amino acids: CSARDYDRGLRQPQHF. Here the CDR3 DNA reads TGCAGTGCTAGAGATTACGACAGGGGGCTTCGTCAGCCCCAGCATTTT.

The V and J genes are TRBV4-3 and TRBJ1-1; D unclear. CDR1 is LGHNA and CDR2 is YSLEER in the germline V gene. CDR3 length equals 16 residues. V shed 0 bases and J shed 5 bases, with 16 bases lying between them. The DNA for the CDR3 is TGCGCCAGCAGCCAAGAACTTGTGGAAGTAAGGACTGAAGCTTTCTTT. It yields the protein CASSQELVEVRTEAFF.

The CDR3 loop is CASSTTGPTEAFF. The CDR3 bases are TGTGCCAGCAGTACGACCGGCCCCACTGAAGCTTTCTTT. The chain has TRBV6-1 and TRBJ1-1, with no clear D. V gave up 5 bases and J gave up 4 bases, with 11 bases separating them. Germline-derived CDR1 and CDR2 are MNHNS and SASEGT. The length of the CDR3 is 13 residues.

The rearrangement uses TRBV6-6 and TRBJ2-7, with 12 bases aligning to TRBD1. V shed 7 bases, J shed 9 bases, and the junction held 10 bases outside the gene matches. This CDR3 is 14 amino acids long. The germline V gene has CDR1 MNHNY and CDR2 SVGAGI (reference sequence). CDR3 sequence (DNA): TGTGCCAGCACCTTTGGGACAGGGGGCGTTCGGCAGTACTTC. Residues: CASTFGTGGVRQYF.

The V and J genes are TRBV2 and TRBJ2-5, with 13 bases lining up with TRBD2. After removal of 4 bases from V and 5 bases from J, the junction contained 7 bases not matched to a gene. CDR3 size: 16 residues. Germline V gives CDR1 SNHLY, CDR2 FYNNEI. The CDR3 sequence: CASSGLAGGTGETQYF. The CDR3 DNA reads as TGTGCCAGCAGTGGACTAGCGGGGGGTACCGGGGAGACCCAGTACTTC.

This clonotype was seen many times. The CDR3 region is CASSEGQGAYETQYF. The CDR3, as DNA: TGTGCCAGCAGCGAGGGACAGGGGGCCTATGAGACCCAGTACTTC. The rearrangement joins TRBV7-3 to TRBJ2-5; TRBD1 agrees at 12 bases. V shed 5 bases and J 5 bases; nucleotides not matched to a gene: 6. Per germline, CDR1 SGHTA and CDR2 FQGTGA. This CDR3 contains 15 residues.

This clonotype has at least ten counts. The chain carries TRBV7-2 and TRBJ1-1; maybe TRBD1 (6 bases). This CDR3 comprises 14 residues. CDR1 is SGHTA and CDR2 is FQGNSA in the germline V gene. V was trimmed by 4 bases and J by 4 bases, leaving 13 bases between them. The CDR3 region has the DNA TGTGCCAGCAGCTCGGGAGGACAGCTCACTGAAGCTTTCTTT. It encodes CASSSGGQLTEAFF.